Each of the 31 T cell receptor beta chains below was sequenced from the same sample in a study of T cell responses to AZD1222 COVID-19 vaccine. The protocol was immunoSEQ multiplex PCR, while the TCRdb copy is restricted to in-frame clones and leaves out a portion. The sample includes about 150,000 clones, approximately 91% of them seen just once. This material consisted of peripheral blood, taken after recovery from COVID-19. The origin of the receptors is an adult who had recovered from COVID-19.

The chain uses TRBV18 and TRBJ1-1; D is ambiguous. CDR3 length: 12 residues. Germline CDR1 is KGHSH and CDR2 is LQKENI. Trimming took 4 bases from V and 5 from J, leaving 8 bases between them. The CDR3 region is CASSLRETEAFF. The CDR3 region has the DNA TGTGCCAGCTCACTGAGGGAAACTGAAGCTTTCTTT.

The V gene is TRBV6-4, the J gene TRBJ1-6, with D uncertain. Trimming cost V 3 bases and J 4 bases, with 7 bases left between them. The CDR3 is 14 residues long. CDR1 and CDR2 (germline): MRHNA, SNTAGT. The CDR3 region is CASSDKFYNSPLHF. The CDR3 DNA sequence: TGTGCCAGCAGTGATAAGTTTTATAATTCACCCCTCCACTTT.

The chain couples TRBV6-5 to TRBJ1-2; D may be TRBD1 (6 bases). The CDR3 consists of 15 residues. Trimming left V 0 bases short and J 4 bases short, with 12 bases between. The germline CDR1 and CDR2 sequences are MNHEY and SVGAGI. The CDR3, as DNA: TGTGCCAGCAGTTACTCACAGGGAGGGGGCTATGGCTACACCTTC. This codes for CASSYSQGGGYGYTF.

The chain employs TRBV6-2 or TRBV6-3 and TRBJ2-7; no clear D. Trimming took off 2 bases at V and 1 base at J, with 12 bases between the two ends. This CDR3 spans 15 amino acids. In germline, CDR1 is MNHEY, CDR2 SVGEGT. CDR3 coding DNA: TGTGCCAGCAGTTACACCGGCGTCGAGTCCTACGAGCAGTACTTC. Translated, it gives CASSYTGVESYEQYF.

This chain uses TRBV9 with TRBJ1-6, with a weak D call TRBD1 (5 bases). The CDR3 covers 13 residues. Per germline, CDR1 SGDLS and CDR2 YYNGEE. V lost 0 bases to trimming and J lost 9 bases, with 7 bases between them. CDR3 protein: CASSVGGASPLHF. CDR3 bases: TGTGCCAGCAGCGTAGGGGGCGCTTCACCCCTCCACTTT.

This chain joins TRBV11-3 and TRBJ2-7; the match to TRBD2 covers 9 bases. The CDR3 totals 14 residues. Germline CDR1 reads SGHNT; CDR2 reads YENEEA. V shed 0 bases and J 7 bases; nucleotides not matched to a gene: 4. The CDR3 bases are TGTGCCAGCAGCTTAGATGGGCTAGCGGGAGAGCAGTACTTC. It specifies CASSLDGLAGEQYF.

This clone was observed once. This sequence joins TRBV5-6 and TRBJ1-2, with D uncertain. Germline CDR1 and CDR2: SGHDT and YYEEEE. This CDR3 contains 14 residues. With 4 bases removed from V and 4 bases from J, the gap between germline ends came to 14 bases. Written as DNA, the CDR3 is TGTGCCAGCAGCCCGCTTGCGGATTTCTATGGCTACACCTTC. Its protein is CASSPLADFYGYTF. The full variable domain, in which reference TRBV5-6 and TRBJ1-2 provide the parts outside the CDR3, is DAGVTQSPTHLIKTRGQQVTLRCSPKSGHDTVSWYQQALGQGPQFIFQYYEEEERQRGNFPDRFSGHQFPNYSSELNVNALLLGDSALYLCASSPLADFYGYTFGSGTRLTVV.

This clone was seen once. The V and J genes are TRBV7-6 and TRBJ2-3, with D tentatively TRBD2 (6 bases). Per the germline V gene, CDR1 is SGHVS and CDR2 is FNYEAQ. The V and J ends lost 5 bases and 1 base respectively, with 13 bases between them. The length of the CDR3 is 15 residues. The CDR3, as DNA: TGTGCCAGCAGCATCACTAGCATTCGCACAGATACGCAGTATTTT. Protein product: CASSITSIRTDTQYF.

The chain joins TRBV28 to TRBJ1-5, with D unresolved. V lost 5 bases and J lost 1, with 15 bases in between. Germline V lookup: CDR1 MDHEN, CDR2 SYDVKM. This CDR3 has 16 residues. The CDR3 nucleotides read TGTGCCAGCAGTGCTGCAGAGTTGGGGAGCAATCAGCCCCAGCATTTT. Protein product: CASSAAELGSNQPQHF.

This clone is a singleton in its sample. The chain is built from TRBV6-5 and TRBJ2-4; 7 bases align to TRBD2. From germline, CDR1 is MNHEY and CDR2 SVGAGI. Trimming cost V 9 bases and J 1 base; bases outside gene matches: 6. This CDR3 has 14 amino acids. CDR3 residues: CASLGEGAKNIQYF. The CDR3 DNA reads as TGTGCCAGTCTAGGGGAGGGTGCCAAAAACATTCAGTACTTC.

The chain couples TRBV21-1 to TRBJ2-5; TRBD1 is the table's D call and was not checked against the DNA. TRBV21-1 is flagged as a pseudogene. This CDR3 has 18 amino acids. In DNA, the CDR3 is TGTGCCAGCAGCAGGGCCAGATTGCTACAGGGGGCCCAAGAGACCCAGTACTTC. This codes for CASSRARLLQGAQETQYF.

V and J are TRBV7-9 and TRBJ2-7; 7 bases are a match to TRBD2. Germline V lookup: CDR1 SEHNR, CDR2 FQNEAQ (reference sequence). Trimming at V came to 1 base and at J to 2 bases, leaving 11 bases not matched to a gene. The CDR3 length is 17 residues. The CDR3 sequence is CASSLGTLVAGTYEQYF. The CDR3 DNA is TGTGCCAGCAGCTTAGGTACCCTAGTAGCGGGTACCTACGAGCAGTACTTC.

The V call is TRBV6-5, the J call TRBJ2-7, with 10 bases matching TRBD2. This CDR3 is built from 15 residues. The germline V gene encodes CDR1 MNHEY and CDR2 SVGAGI. V was clipped by 4 bases and J by 0 bases; unmatched bases: 3. The CDR3 DNA sequence: TGTGCCAGCAGTTGGACTAGCGGAAGCTCCTACGAGCAGTACTTC. Its translation is CASSWTSGSSYEQYF.

The chain employs TRBV9 and TRBJ2-7; 7 nucleotides match TRBD1. With V trimmed by 3 bases and J by 2 bases, 5 bases remained unmatched. Germline CDR1 reads SGDLS; CDR2 reads YYNGEE. The CDR3 is 14 amino acids. CDR3 coding DNA: TGTGCCAGCAGCGCGACAGGGAAGGCCTACGAGCAGTACTTC. Translation: CASSATGKAYEQYF.

Written as DNA, the CDR3 is TGTGCCAGCAAATCGGGGGCTTCACCCCTCCACTTT. Its translation is CASKSGASPLHF. The chain carries TRBV28 and TRBJ1-6; D possibly corresponds to TRBD1 (6 bases). Looked up from germline, CDR1 is MDHEN and CDR2 is SYDVKM. The CDR3 length is 12 residues. With 7 bases removed from V and 9 bases from J, the gap between germline ends came to 10 bases.

The chain carries TRBV6-4 and TRBJ2-3, with TRBD2 identical over 9 bases. Germline lookup yields CDR1 MRHNA and CDR2 SNTAGT. The CDR3 consists of 13 residues. The V and J ends lost 4 bases and 6 bases, in that order; junction bases with no gene match: 2. In DNA, the CDR3 is TGTGCCAGCAGTGCCGGGACTAGCGATACGCAGTATTTT. It translates to CASSAGTSDTQYF.

This sequence joins TRBV2 and TRBJ2-5; D is perhaps TRBD2 (5 bases). Germline CDR1 reads SNHLY; CDR2 reads FYNNEI. Trimming removed 4 bases at V and 7 bases at J, with 10 bases between. This CDR3 is built from 12 residues. CDR3 sequence (DNA): TGTGCCAGCAGTGTCTTAGAGGGGACCCAGTACTTC. Translation gives CASSVLEGTQYF.

This chain joins TRBV6-2 or TRBV6-3 and TRBJ2-5, with TRBD2 matching over 13 bases. This CDR3 region has 17 residues. Germline V gene lookup returns CDR1 MNHEY and CDR2 SVGEGT. The trim removed 5 bases at V and 2 bases at J, leaving 8 bases unmatched. The CDR3 sequence is CASSAGTSGIGQETQYF. CDR3 bases: TGTGCCAGCAGTGCGGGGACTAGCGGGATAGGGCAAGAGACCCAGTACTTC.

For the CDR3, the DNA is TGTGCCAGTAGTATAGTGGGAGGGGGGGATATTGAGCAGTTCTTC. Protein sequence: CASSIVGGGDIEQFF. The chain combines TRBV19 with TRBJ2-1; D possibly corresponds to TRBD2 (7 bases). The CDR3 sequence is 15 residues long. Germline V gene data show CDR1 as LNHDA and CDR2 as SQIVND (reference sequence). The V and J ends lost 1 base and 9 bases respectively, with 16 bases between them.

The DNA of the CDR3 is TGTGCCAGCAGCGTAGTGACAGCCGCCTCTGGGGCCAACGTCCTGACTTTC. As protein: CASSVVTAASGANVLTF. The chain joins TRBV9 to TRBJ2-6; possibly TRBD1 for D (5 bases). V was shortened by 0 bases and J by 0 bases, with 10 bases between the two germline ends. The CDR3 runs to 17 residues. Germline CDR1 is SGDLS and CDR2 is YYNGEE.

The genes are TRBV5-1 and TRBJ1-1, with D possibly matching TRBD1 (6 bases). V was cut by 4 bases and J by 5 bases, with 18 bases left in between. Germline CDR1 and CDR2: SGHRS and YFSETQ. The CDR3 has 15 amino acids. The CDR3 loop is CASSVSTGFSTEAFF. In nucleotides, the CDR3 is TGCGCCAGCAGCGTGTCTACAGGGTTTAGTACTGAAGCTTTCTTT.

J is TRBJ2-3 and V is TRBV14; D is unresolved. From germline, CDR1 is SGHDN and CDR2 FVKESK. V was trimmed by 3 bases and J by 4 bases, leaving 11 bases between them. This CDR3 contains 14 residues. The CDR3 nucleotides read TGTGCCAGCAGCCAGCTAAATAAGGCAGATACGCAGTATTTT. Translating it yields CASSQLNKADTQYF.

The chain carries TRBV7-9 and TRBJ1-2; 9 nucleotides match TRBD1. This CDR3 has 16 residues. Unmatched junction bases numbered 8, after V lost 0 bases and J lost 6 bases. The V gene's germline CDR1 is SEHNR and CDR2 FQNEAQ (reference sequence). Here the CDR3 DNA reads TGTGCCAGCAGCTTAGCATATAGGGACAGGGAGGATGGCTACACCTTC. Its protein is CASSLAYRDREDGYTF.

This sequence joins TRBV21-1 and TRBJ2-7; the tabulated D call, TRBD2, remains unverified against the DNA. TRBV21-1 is classified as a pseudogene. The CDR3 spans 14 residues. CDR3 sequence reads: CASPRGGRNFEQYF. The CDR3 DNA follows: TGTGCCAGCCCGAGGGGGGGGCGCAATTTCGAGCAGTACTTC.

The V and J genes are TRBV5-1 and TRBJ2-5, with TRBD2 identical over 12 bases. The V gene's germline CDR1 is SGHRS and CDR2 YFSETQ. The CDR3 is 17 residues long. With V trimmed by 4 bases and J by 3 bases, 10 bases remained unmatched. The CDR3 DNA is TGCGCCAGCAGCCTCAAATTGACTAGCGGGGGCGAAGAGACCCAGTACTTC. Translating it yields CASSLKLTSGGEETQYF.

The chain uses TRBV7-9 and TRBJ2-1, with unresolved D. CDR1 is SEHNR and CDR2 is FQNEAQ in the germline V gene (reference sequence). The CDR3 has 12 residues. V was trimmed by 1 base and J by 10 bases, leaving 8 bases between them. The CDR3 DNA sequence: TGTGCCAGCAGCTTAGAGCACCACGAGCAGTTCTTC. As protein: CASSLEHHEQFF.

This chain connects TRBV3-1 (or the pseudogene TRBV3-2) to TRBJ1-1; 7 bases are shared with TRBD1. The CDR3 contains 13 residues. The germline CDR1 and CDR2 sequences are LGHDT and YNNKEL (reference sequence). V gave up 6 bases and J gave up 1 base; unmatched junction bases: 2. The CDR3 protein is CASSHRGNTEAFF. CDR3 DNA: TGTGCCAGCAGTCACAGGGGGAACACTGAAGCTTTCTTT.

The chain links TRBV6-1 to TRBJ1-1; D unresolved. The germline V and J ends were trimmed by 2 bases and 2 bases, with 6 bases remaining between them. The CDR3 consists of 13 residues. The V gene's germline CDR1 is MNHNS and CDR2 SASEGT. CDR3 DNA: TGTGCCAGCAGTGAAAACACCAACACTGAAGCTTTCTTT. Amino acid sequence: CASSENTNTEAFF.

J is TRBJ1-3 and V is TRBV12-3 or TRBV12-4, with D hard to call. Trimming left V 8 bases short and J 5 bases short, with 13 bases between. The CDR3 consists of 13 residues. Here the CDR3 reads CASGREFRNTIYF. The CDR3 DNA reads TGTGCCAGCGGACGTGAGTTTAGAAACACCATATATTTT.

The chain links TRBV3-1 (or the pseudogene TRBV3-2) to TRBJ2-1, with D perhaps TRBD1 or TRBD2 (7 bases each). V lost 11 bases to trimming and J lost 7 bases, with 15 bases between them. The CDR3 length is 12 residues. Germline V gene sequence: CDR1 LGHDT, CDR2 YNNKEL (reference sequence). The CDR3 spells CAAQGGANEQFF. CDR3 DNA sequence: TGTGCCGCCCAGGGGGGGGCGAATGAGCAGTTCTTC.

This chain links TRBV11-2 with TRBJ2-7; 9 bases agree with TRBD2. The CDR3 has 15 amino acids. CDR1 and CDR2 (germline): SGHAT, FQNNGV. Trimming removed 0 bases from V and 3 bases from J; junction bases left unmatched: 3. The CDR3 region has the DNA TGTGCCAGCAGCTTAGAGTCTAGCGGGAACTACGAGCAGTACTTC. Translation gives CASSLESSGNYEQYF.